The clone carrying this TCR beta chain was recorded many times. The source of the sample is a study of T cells after yellow fever vaccination. Study as a whole: Low-cell-number fractions were prepared with SMART-Seq v4 Ultra Low Input.

Germline V gene sequence: CDR1 MDHEN, CDR2 SYDVKM. Unmatched junction bases numbered 12, after V lost 1 base and J lost 0 bases. CDR3 length equals 20 residues. Each CDR3 protein is one row after TCRdb ran MiXCR on the 5' RACE reads. The sample includes more than 250,000 distinct CDR3 sequences, around 7% of them seen just once. The sequencing here drew on PBMCs, taken approximately 47 days after the first yellow fever vaccination. The chain uses TRBV28 and TRBJ2-2, with 9 bases identical to TRBD2. The sequence was collected from a man aged 18 to 35 who received the YFV17D yellow fever vaccine. This CDR3 is CASSLFHRTSVITNTGELFF. CDR3 sequence (DNA): TGTGCCAGCAGTTTATTCCACCGGACTAGCGTAATCACGAACACCGGGGAGCTGTTTTTT.